A single TCR beta chain is shown here with its context. The data originate from a study of OX40 agonist ivuxolimab in advanced cancers. Here immunoSEQ multiplex PCR was the method, and the copy in TCRdb shows in-frame clones only, minus some. The table includes tens of thousands of clones, roughly 90% detected once. The CDR3 loop spans 15 amino acids. Germline V lookup: CDR1 LNHDA, CDR2 SQIVND (reference sequence). V dropped 0 bases and J dropped 0 bases, with 8 bases sitting between them. This receptor was obtained from an adult with an advanced solid tumor such as melanoma, head and neck, liver or kidney cancer. The specimen comprised CD4+ or CD8+ T cells sorted from blood, sampled in a trial of the OX40 agonist ivuxolimab. The chain combines TRBV19 with TRBJ1-1, with D hard to call. The CDR3 loop is CASSIDGRMNTEAFF. DNA of the CDR3: TGTGCCAGTAGTATAGATGGGAGGATGAACACTGAAGCTTTCTTT.